The rows below give T cell receptor beta chains drawn from one sample of a study of Graves' ophthalmopathy and Graves' hyperthyroidism. Using its own MiXCR run on the multiplex PCR reads, TCRdb lists one record per CDR3 protein. The table records approximately 500,000 distinct CDR3 sequences, approximately 15% of them present only once. Input material: blood. The receptors originated from a woman in her twenties or thirties with Graves' ophthalmopathy. CDR3s include the opening cysteine and the closing phenylalanine or tryptophan. The D gene is left open where the match is weak. Clone size appears in some rows only: once, few, many, or a class for an expanded clone.

D gene | J gene | V gene | clone size | CDR3 protein | CDR3 DNA
. | TRBJ2-7 | TRBV12-3/TRBV12-4 | many | CASSLGLSYEQYF | TGTGCCAGCAGTTTGGGTCTCTCCTACGAGCAGTACTTC
TRBD1 | TRBJ1-5 | TRBV7-8 | . | CASSGTGAGQPQHF | TGTGCCAGCAGCGGGACAGGGGCAGGACAGCCCCAGCATTTT
. | TRBJ2-7 | TRBV10-2 | many | CASSESSYSSYEQYF | TGCGCCAGCAGTGAATCTAGCTACAGCTCCTACGAGCAGTACTTC
. | TRBJ1-6 | TRBV28 | . | CASRIGDTRPHF | TGTGCCAGCAGAATAGGCGACACGCGTCCCCACTTT
TRBD1 | TRBJ1-1 | TRBV6-1 | many | CASSPRQGGTEAFF | TGTGCCAGCAGCCCCAGACAGGGCGGGACTGAAGCTTTCTTT
TRBD1 | TRBJ1-2 | TRBV2 | . | CATAGQGGYGYTF | TGTGCCACCGCAGGACAGGGGGGCTATGGCTACACCTTC
. | TRBJ2-7 | TRBV9 | . | CASSASSTRDAESYEQYF | TGTGCCAGCAGCGCCAGTAGTACTCGGGACGCCGAATCCTACGAGCAGTACTTC
TRBD2 | TRBJ2-5 | TRBV12-3/TRBV12-4 | many | CASTMWGGLETQYF | TGTGCCAGCACCATGTGGGGAGGGCTGGAGACCCAGTACTTC
TRBD2 | TRBJ2-7 | TRBV12-3/TRBV12-4 | many | CASSLGLAGGTYEQYF | TGTGCCAGCAGTTTGGGACTAGCGGGGGGTACCTACGAGCAGTACTTC
. | TRBJ2-7 | TRBV7-2 | many | CASSYKNYEQYF | TGTGCCAGCAGCTACAAGAACTACGAGCAGTACTTC
. | TRBJ1-3 | TRBV25-1 | few | CASSENDSGNTIYF | TGTGCCAGCAGTGAAAACGACTCTGGAAACACCATATATTTT
. | TRBJ2-2 | TRBV9 | many | CASSVSGTYTGELFF | TGTGCCAGCAGCGTGTCCGGGACCTACACCGGGGAGCTGTTTTTT
. | TRBJ1-5 | TRBV24-1 | few | CATGDRYSNQPQHF | TGTGCCACCGGGGACCGATATAGCAATCAGCCCCAGCATTTT
TRBD2 | TRBJ2-7 | TRBV27 | many | CASSLSLTSGRTRYEQYF | TGTGCCAGCAGTTTATCGCTGACTAGCGGGAGGACTAGGTACGAGCAGTACTTC
. | TRBJ1-1 | TRBV6-1 | many | CASSVSRDTEAFF | TGTGCCAGCAGTGTTTCCAGGGACACTGAAGCTTTCTTT
. | TRBJ2-5 | TRBV7-3 | . | CASSLTSNREETQYF | TGTGCCAGCAGCTTAACGTCGAACCGAGAAGAGACCCAGTACTTC
. | TRBJ1-6 | TRBV20-1 | . | CSAAGTSGLHF | TGCAGTGCTGCAGGGACATCAGGCCTCCACTTT
TRBD1 | TRBJ1-5 | TRBV6-5 | many | CASSSGTESNQPQHF | TGTGCCAGCAGTTCCGGGACAGAGAGCAATCAGCCCCAGCATTTT
. | TRBJ2-2 | TRBV9 | . | CASTLPRDQKDTGELFF | TGTGCCAGCACCCTACCTCGGGACCAGAAGGACACCGGGGAGCTGTTTTTT
TRBD2 | TRBJ2-7 | TRBV4-2 | . | CASSQEIGLAGNYEQYF | TGTGCCAGCAGCCAAGAGATAGGACTAGCGGGGAATTACGAGCAGTACTTC
TRBD1 | TRBJ2-6 | TRBV28 | many | CASSRDRETGANVLTF | TGTGCCAGCAGCCGGGACAGGGAGACTGGGGCCAACGTCCTGACTTTC
. | TRBJ1-5 | TRBV2 | . | CASSDINQPQHF | TGTGCCAGCAGTGACATCAATCAGCCCCAGCATTTT
. | TRBJ2-7 | TRBV10-3 | many | CAISEGRVGYEQYF | TGTGCCATCAGTGAGGGCAGGGTTGGCTACGAGCAGTACTTC
. | TRBJ1-1 | TRBV2 | many | CASSELRVIGAEAFF | TGTGCCAGCAGTGAATTAAGGGTGATAGGGGCTGAAGCTTTCTTT
. | TRBJ1-1 | TRBV6-1 | few | CASSTDQGNTEAFF | TGTGCCAGCAGTACAGACCAGGGTAACACTGAAGCTTTCTTT
. | TRBJ2-5 | TRBV28 | . | CASSLKQGLGTQYF | TGTGCCAGCAGTTTAAAGCAGGGATTGGGGACCCAGTACTTC
. | TRBJ2-2 | TRBV19 | few | CASRDFTGELFF | TGTGCCAGTAGAGACTTCACCGGGGAGCTGTTTTTT
. | TRBJ1-5 | TRBV10-3 | many | CAIRETAYQPQHF | TGTGCCATTCGGGAGACAGCGTATCAGCCCCAGCATTTT
. | TRBJ2-5 | TRBV28 | many | CASSLSQRAQETQYF | TGTGCCAGCAGTTTATCCCAACGCGCCCAAGAGACCCAGTACTTC
. | TRBJ2-2 | TRBV20-1 | many | CSAQEPHAGELFF | TGCAGTGCTCAGGAGCCGCACGCCGGGGAGCTGTTTTTT
TRBD1 | TRBJ1-5 | TRBV6-2/TRBV6-3 | many | CASCRGPGQPQHF | TGTGCCAGCTGTAGGGGGCCGGGTCAGCCCCAGCATTTT
TRBD2 | TRBJ2-5 | TRBV12-3/TRBV12-4 | . | CASTGGVGAETQYF | TGTGCCAGCACGGGAGGGGTGGGGGCCGAGACCCAGTACTTC
. | TRBJ1-1 | TRBV3-1 | . | CASSQGRRAGTEAFF | TGTGCCAGCAGCCAAGGCAGGCGAGCGGGCACTGAAGCTTTCTTT
. | TRBJ2-7 | TRBV12-3/TRBV12-4 | . | CASSTWGPYEQYF | TGTGCCAGCAGTACCTGGGGCCCCTACGAGCAGTACTTC
. | TRBJ1-5 | TRBV6-1 | . | CASSGGTAAYSNQPQHF | TGTGCCAGCTCTGGAGGGACGGCGGCGTATAGCAATCAGCCCCAGCATTTT
. | TRBJ1-5 | TRBV6-5 | many | CASSYSIQVQPQHF | TGTGCCAGCAGTTACTCGATTCAGGTCCAGCCCCAGCATTTT
. | TRBJ2-5 | TRBV19 | . | CASTDTGRETQYF | TGTGCCTCGACCGATACAGGGAGGGAGACCCAGTACTTC
TRBD2 | TRBJ2-7 | TRBV6-1 | many | CASSGWGGSYEQYF | TGTGCCAGCAGTGGTTGGGGGGGCTCCTACGAGCAGTACTTC
. | TRBJ1-2 | TRBV4-1 | many | CASSQDSYGQSSYGYTF | TGCGCCAGCAGCCAAGATTCGTACGGACAGAGTTCCTATGGCTACACCTTC
. | TRBJ1-5 | TRBV6-5 | many | CASSRSDSNQPQHF | TGTGCCAGCAGTAGATCCGACAGCAATCAGCCCCAGCATTTT
. | TRBJ2-7 | TRBV6-1 | many | CASSAPDGYEQYF | TGTGCCAGCAGTGCCCCGGACGGCTACGAGCAGTACTTC
TRBD2 | TRBJ2-7 | TRBV6-1 | . | CASRSTSGASYEQYF | TGTGCCAGCAGATCCACTAGCGGGGCCTCCTACGAGCAGTACTTC